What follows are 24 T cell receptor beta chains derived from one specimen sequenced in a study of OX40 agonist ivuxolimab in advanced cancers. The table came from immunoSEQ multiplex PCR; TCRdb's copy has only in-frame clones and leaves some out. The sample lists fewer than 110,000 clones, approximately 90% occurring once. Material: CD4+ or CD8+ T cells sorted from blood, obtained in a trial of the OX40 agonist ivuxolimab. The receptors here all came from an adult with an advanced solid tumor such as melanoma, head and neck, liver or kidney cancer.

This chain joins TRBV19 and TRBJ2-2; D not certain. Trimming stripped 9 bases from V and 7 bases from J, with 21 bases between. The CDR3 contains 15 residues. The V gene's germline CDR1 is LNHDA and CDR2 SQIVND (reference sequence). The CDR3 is CASRILGFTGGELFF. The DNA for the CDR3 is TGTGCCAGCAGGATTTTGGGGTTTACGGGCGGGGAGCTGTTTTTT.

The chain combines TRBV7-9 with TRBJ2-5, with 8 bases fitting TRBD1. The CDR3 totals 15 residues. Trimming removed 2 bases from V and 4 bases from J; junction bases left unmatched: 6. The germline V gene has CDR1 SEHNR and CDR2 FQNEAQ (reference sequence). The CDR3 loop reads CASSLRAGGGETQYF. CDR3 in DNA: TGTGCCAGCAGCTTAAGGGCAGGGGGCGGAGAGACCCAGTACTTC.

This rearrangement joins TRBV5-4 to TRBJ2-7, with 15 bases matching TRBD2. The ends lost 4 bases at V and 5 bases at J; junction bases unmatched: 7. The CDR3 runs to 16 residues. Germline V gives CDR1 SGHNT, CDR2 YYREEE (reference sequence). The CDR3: CASSPGLAGGPHEQYF. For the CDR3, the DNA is TGTGCCAGCAGCCCCGGACTAGCGGGAGGGCCCCACGAGCAGTACTTC.

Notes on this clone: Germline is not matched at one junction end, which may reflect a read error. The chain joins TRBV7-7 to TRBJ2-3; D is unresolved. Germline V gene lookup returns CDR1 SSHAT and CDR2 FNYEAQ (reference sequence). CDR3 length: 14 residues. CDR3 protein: CASSLYDGSDTQYF. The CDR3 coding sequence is TGTGCTAGCAGCTTATACGACGGGTCGGATACGCAGTATTTT.

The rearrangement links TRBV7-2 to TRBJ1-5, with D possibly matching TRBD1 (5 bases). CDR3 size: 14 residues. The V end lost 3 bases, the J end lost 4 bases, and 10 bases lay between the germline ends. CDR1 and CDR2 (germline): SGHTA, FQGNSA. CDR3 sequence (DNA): TGTGCCAGCAGCTTTGACAGACTGAATCAGCCCCAGCATTTT. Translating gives CASSFDRLNQPQHF.

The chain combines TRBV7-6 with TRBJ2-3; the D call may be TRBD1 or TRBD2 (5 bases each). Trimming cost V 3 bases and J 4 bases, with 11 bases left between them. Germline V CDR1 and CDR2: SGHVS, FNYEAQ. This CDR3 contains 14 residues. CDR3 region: CASSFRQGADTQYF. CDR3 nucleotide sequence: TGTGCCAGCAGCTTCCGGCAGGGAGCAGATACGCAGTATTTT.

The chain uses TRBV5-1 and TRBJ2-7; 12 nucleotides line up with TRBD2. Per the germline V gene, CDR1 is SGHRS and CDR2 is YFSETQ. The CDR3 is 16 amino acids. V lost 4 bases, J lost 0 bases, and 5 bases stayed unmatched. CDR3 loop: CASSTLAGGSSYEQYF. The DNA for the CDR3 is TGCGCCAGCAGCACCCTAGCGGGAGGGAGCTCCTACGAGCAGTACTTC.

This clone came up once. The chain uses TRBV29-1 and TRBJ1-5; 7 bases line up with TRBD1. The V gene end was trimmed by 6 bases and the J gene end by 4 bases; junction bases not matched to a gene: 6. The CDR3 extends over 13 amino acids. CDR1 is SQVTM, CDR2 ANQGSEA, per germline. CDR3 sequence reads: CSVGDSLNQPQHF. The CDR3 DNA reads TGCAGCGTCGGGGACAGCCTAAATCAGCCCCAGCATTTT.

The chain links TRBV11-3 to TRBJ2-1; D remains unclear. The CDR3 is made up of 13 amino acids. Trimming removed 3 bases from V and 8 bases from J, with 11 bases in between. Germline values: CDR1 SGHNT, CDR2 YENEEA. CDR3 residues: CASSFIPSDEQFF. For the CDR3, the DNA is TGTGCCAGCAGCTTCATCCCCTCAGATGAGCAGTTCTTC.

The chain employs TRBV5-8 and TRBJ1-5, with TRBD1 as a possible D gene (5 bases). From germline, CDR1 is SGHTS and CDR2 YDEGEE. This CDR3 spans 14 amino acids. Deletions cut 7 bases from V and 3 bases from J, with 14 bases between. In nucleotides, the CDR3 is TGTGCCAGCGTAAGGGGTCACCTCAATCAGCCCCAGCATTTT. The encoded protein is CASVRGHLNQPQHF.

CDR3 DNA sequence: TGCGCCAGCACGCGGACCTCTGGGGCCAACGTCCTGACTTTC. Translated, it gives CASTRTSGANVLTF. This chain connects TRBV5-1 to TRBJ2-6; D call uncertain. Germline CDR1 reads SGHRS; CDR2 reads YFSETQ. V was clipped by 6 bases and J by 0 bases, with 7 bases between them. CDR3 size: 14 residues.

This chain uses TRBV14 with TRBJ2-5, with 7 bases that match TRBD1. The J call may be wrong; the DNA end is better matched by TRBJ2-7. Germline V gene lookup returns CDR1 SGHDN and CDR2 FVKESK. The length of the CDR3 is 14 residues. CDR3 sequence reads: CASSQEGRGSEQYF. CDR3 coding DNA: TGTGCCAGCAGCCAAGAGGGCAGGGGGTCCGAGCAGTACTTC.

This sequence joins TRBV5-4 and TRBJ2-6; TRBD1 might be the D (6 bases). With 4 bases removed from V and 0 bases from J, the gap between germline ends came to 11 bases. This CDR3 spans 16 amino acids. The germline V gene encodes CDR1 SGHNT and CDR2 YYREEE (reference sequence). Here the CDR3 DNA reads TGTGCCAGCAGCCTCCCAGGGGTCTCTGGGGCCAACGTCCTGACTTTC. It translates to CASSLPGVSGANVLTF.

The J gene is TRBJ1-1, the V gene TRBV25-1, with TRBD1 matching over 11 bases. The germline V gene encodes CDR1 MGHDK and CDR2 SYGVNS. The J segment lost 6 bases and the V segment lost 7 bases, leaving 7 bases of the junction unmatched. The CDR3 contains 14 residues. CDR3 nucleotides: TGTGCCAGCACAGGGACAGGGGGTTTCTCTGAAGCTTTCTTT. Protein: CASTGTGGFSEAFF. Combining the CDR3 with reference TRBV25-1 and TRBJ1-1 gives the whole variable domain EADIYQTPRYLVIGTGKKITLECSQTMGHDKMYWYQQDPGMELHLIHYSYGVNSTEKGDLSSESTVSRIRTEHFPLTLESARPSHTSQYLCASTGTGGFSEAFFGQGTRLTVV.

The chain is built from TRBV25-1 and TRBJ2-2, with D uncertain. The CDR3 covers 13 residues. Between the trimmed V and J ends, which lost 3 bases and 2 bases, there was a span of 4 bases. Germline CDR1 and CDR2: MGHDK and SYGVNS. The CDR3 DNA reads TGTGCCAGCAGTGATGTTAACACCGGGGAGCTGTTTTTT. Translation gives CASSDVNTGELFF.

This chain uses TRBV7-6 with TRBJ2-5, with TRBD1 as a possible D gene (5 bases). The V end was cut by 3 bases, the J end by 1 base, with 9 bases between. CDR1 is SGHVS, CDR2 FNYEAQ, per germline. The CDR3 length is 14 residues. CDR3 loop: CASSFRQLQETQYF. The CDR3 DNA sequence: TGTGCCAGCAGCTTTCGACAGCTCCAAGAGACCCAGTACTTC.

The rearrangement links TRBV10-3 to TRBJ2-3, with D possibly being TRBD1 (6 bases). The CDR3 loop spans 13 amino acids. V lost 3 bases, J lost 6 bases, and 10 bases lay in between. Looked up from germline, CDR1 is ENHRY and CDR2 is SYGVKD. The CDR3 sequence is CAISDTGLDTQYF. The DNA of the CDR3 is TGTGCCATCAGTGACACAGGGCTCGATACGCAGTATTTT.

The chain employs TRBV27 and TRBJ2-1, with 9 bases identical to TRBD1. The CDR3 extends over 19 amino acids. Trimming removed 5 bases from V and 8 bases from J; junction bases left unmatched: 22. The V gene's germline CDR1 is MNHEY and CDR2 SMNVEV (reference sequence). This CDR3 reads CASSDTKFPRDREVHEQFF. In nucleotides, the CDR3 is TGTGCCAGCAGTGACACCAAATTCCCCCGGGACAGGGAAGTCCATGAGCAGTTCTTC.

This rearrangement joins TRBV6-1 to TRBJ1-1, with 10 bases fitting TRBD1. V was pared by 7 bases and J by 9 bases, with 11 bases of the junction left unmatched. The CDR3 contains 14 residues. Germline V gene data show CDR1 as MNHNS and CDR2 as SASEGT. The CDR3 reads CASMTGTGVLQAFF. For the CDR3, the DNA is TGTGCCAGCATGACCGGGACAGGGGTACTTCAAGCTTTCTTT.

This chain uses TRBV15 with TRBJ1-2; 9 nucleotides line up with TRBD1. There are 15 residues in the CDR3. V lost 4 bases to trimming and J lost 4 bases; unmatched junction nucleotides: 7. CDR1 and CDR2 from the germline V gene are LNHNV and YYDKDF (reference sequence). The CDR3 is CATSTLGQGIYGYTF. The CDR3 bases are TGTGCCACCAGCACCCTAGGACAGGGGATCTATGGCTACACCTTC.

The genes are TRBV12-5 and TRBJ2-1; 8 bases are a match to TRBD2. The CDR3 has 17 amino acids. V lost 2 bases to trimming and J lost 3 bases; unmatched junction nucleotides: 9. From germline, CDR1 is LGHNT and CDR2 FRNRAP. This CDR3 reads CASGLPTGGRRYNEQFF. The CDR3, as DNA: TGTGCTAGTGGTTTGCCCACGGGCGGGAGGCGCTACAATGAGCAGTTCTTC.

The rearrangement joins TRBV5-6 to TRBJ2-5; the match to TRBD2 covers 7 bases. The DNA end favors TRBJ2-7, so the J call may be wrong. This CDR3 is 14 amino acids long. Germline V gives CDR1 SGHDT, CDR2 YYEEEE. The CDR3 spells CASSWEGRSYEQYF. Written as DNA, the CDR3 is TGTGCCAGCAGCTGGGAGGGACGGTCCTACGAGCAGTACTTC.

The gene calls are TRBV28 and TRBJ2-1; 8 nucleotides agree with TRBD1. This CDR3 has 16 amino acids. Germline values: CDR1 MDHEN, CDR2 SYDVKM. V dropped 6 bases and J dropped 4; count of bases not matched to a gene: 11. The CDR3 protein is CASSRPLGQAYNEQFF. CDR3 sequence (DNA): TGTGCCAGCAGCCGTCCTTTGGGACAGGCTTACAATGAGCAGTTCTTC.

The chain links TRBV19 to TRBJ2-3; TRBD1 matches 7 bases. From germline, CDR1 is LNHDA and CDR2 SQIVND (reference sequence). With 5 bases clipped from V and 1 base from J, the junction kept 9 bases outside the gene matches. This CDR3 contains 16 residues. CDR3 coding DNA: TGTGCCAGTAGTCCCCAAGGACAGGCCGGCACAGATACGCAGTATTTT. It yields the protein CASSPQGQAGTDTQYF. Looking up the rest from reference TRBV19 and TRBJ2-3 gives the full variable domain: DGGITQSPKYLFRKEGQNVTLSCEQNLNHDAMYWYRQDPGQGLRLIYYSQIVNDFQKGDIAEGYSVSREKKESFPLTVTSAQKNPTAFYLCASSPQGQAGTDTQYFGPGTRLTVL.